The 20 T cell receptor beta chains reported below all come from one sample, sequenced in a study of T cell repertoires in ileal Crohn's disease. Assay used: immunoSEQ multiplex PCR; TCRdb lists only in-frame clones, some missing. The sample contains several thousand clones, roughly 84% of which appear only once. The sequenced sample was ileal tissue. These receptors all come from an adult with Crohn's disease.

The rearrangement joins TRBV5-1 to TRBJ2-2, with 13 bases fitting TRBD2. CDR1 is SGHRS, CDR2 YFSETQ, per germline. The CDR3 is 15 amino acids. J gave up 7 bases and V 4 bases, and 4 bases lay outside the gene matches. The CDR3 region has the DNA TGCGCCAGCAGCGCCGGGACTAGCGGGGACGGGGAGCTGTTTTTT. It codes for CASSAGTSGDGELFF.

This clone was counted between two and nine times. The chain employs TRBV5-4 and TRBJ2-2; possibly TRBD1 for D (6 bases). V was pared by 4 bases and J by 2 bases, with 15 bases between. The CDR3 sequence is 16 residues long. Germline CDR1 reads SGHNT; CDR2 reads YYREEE (reference sequence). The CDR3 region is CASSADRISNTGELFF. The CDR3 bases are TGTGCCAGCAGCGCGGACAGAATTTCTAACACCGGGGAGCTGTTTTTT.

The V gene is TRBV30, the J gene TRBJ2-7, with D tentatively TRBD2 (5 bases). V was shortened by 3 bases and J by 4 bases, with 10 bases between the two germline ends. The CDR3 covers 12 residues. Germline V gene data show CDR1 as GTSNPN and CDR2 as SVGIG (reference sequence). The DNA of the CDR3 is TGTGCCTGGAGCACCGCGGGTTACGAGCAGTACTTC. It translates to CAWSTAGYEQYF.

This clone was picked up a small number of times. CDR3 nucleotide sequence: TGTGCCAGCAGCTTGGTACAGGGACCATTGGAGCAGTACTTC. Translation gives CASSLVQGPLEQYF. The chain employs TRBV5-5 and TRBJ2-7, with TRBD1 as a possible D gene (6 bases). CDR1 and CDR2 (germline): SGHKS, YYEKEE (reference sequence). The germline V and J ends were trimmed by 0 bases and 7 bases, with 14 bases remaining between them. The CDR3 is 14 amino acids.

A few counts support this clone. CDR3 DNA: TGTGCCAGCAGCCATACTAGCAACACCGGGGAGCTGTTTTTT. It specifies CASSHTSNTGELFF. V gene TRBV7-9 combines with J gene TRBJ2-2, with D tentatively TRBD2 (6 bases). The V end was cut by 5 bases, the J end by 2 bases, with 9 bases between. This CDR3 region has 14 residues. Germline V gene data show CDR1 as SEHNR and CDR2 as FQNEAQ (reference sequence).

The rearrangement uses TRBV7-9 and TRBJ2-3; 8 nucleotides line up with TRBD2. Germline V gene data show CDR1 as SEHNR and CDR2 as FQNEAQ (reference sequence). This CDR3 has 15 amino acids. Unmatched junction bases numbered 10, after V lost 5 bases and J lost 6 bases. This chain's CDR3 is CASSDGTSSADTQYF. CDR3 nucleotide sequence: TGTGCCAGCAGCGACGGGACTAGTTCTGCGGATACGCAGTATTTT.

This chain connects TRBV2 to TRBJ2-7; TRBD1 might be the D (6 bases). Germline loops: CDR1 SNHLY, CDR2 FYNNEI. CDR3 length: 15 amino acids. With 7 bases removed from V and 6 bases from J, the gap between germline ends came to 22 bases. The CDR3 DNA is TGTGCCAGCAAAGGGTTGGGGGCGCCCTTGGGCGAGCAGTACTTC. Amino acids: CASKGLGAPLGEQYF.

The rearrangement joins TRBV29-1 to TRBJ2-3, with 11 nucleotides matching TRBD2. J was trimmed by 1 base and V by 4 bases; bases with no gene match: 4. The CDR3 runs to 15 residues. Germline V gene sequence: CDR1 SQVTM, CDR2 ANQGSEA. The CDR3 sequence: CSVVVAGGGTDTQYF. Written as DNA, the CDR3 is TGCAGCGTTGTAGTAGCGGGGGGGGGCACAGATACGCAGTATTTT.

The V gene is TRBV7-2, the J gene TRBJ1-4; D unresolved. V was pared by 2 bases and J by 5 bases, with 6 bases between. The germline V gene encodes CDR1 SGHTA and CDR2 FQGNSA. The CDR3 totals 13 residues. The CDR3 loop is CASSLSKNEKLFF. The CDR3 DNA is TGTGCCAGCAGCTTAAGCAAGAATGAAAAACTGTTTTTT. Full variable domain (outside the CDR3, taken from reference TRBV7-2 and TRBJ1-4): GAGVSQSPSNKVTEKGKDVELRCDPISGHTALYWYRQSLGQGLEFLIYFQGNSAPDKSGLPSDRFSAERTGGSVSTLTIQRTQQEDSAVYLCASSLSKNEKLFFGSGTQLSVL.

In DNA, the CDR3 is TGTGCCAGCAAAGACAGAAACACCGGGGAGCTGTTTTTT. As protein: CASKDRNTGELFF. The chain links TRBV7-2 to TRBJ2-2; tentative D call: TRBD1 (5 bases). V lost 7 bases and J lost 2, with 8 bases in between. CDR3 size: 13 residues. Germline CDR1 reads SGHTA; CDR2 reads FQGNSA. Full variable domain (rest looked up from reference TRBV7-2 and TRBJ2-2): GAGVSQSPSNKVTEKGKDVELRCDPISGHTALYWYRQSLGQGLEFLIYFQGNSAPDKSGLPSDRFSAERTGGSVSTLTIQRTQQEDSAVYLCASKDRNTGELFFGEGSRLTVL.

V usage is TRBV7-2 and J usage is TRBJ2-1, with D perhaps TRBD2 (5 bases). V gave up 5 bases and J gave up 7 bases, with 12 bases separating them. Germline assignment: CDR1 SGHTA and CDR2 FQGNSA. This CDR3 is built from 13 residues. The chain's CDR3 is CASSPKTRNEQFF. CDR3 in DNA: TGTGCCAGCAGCCCAAAAACTAGGAATGAGCAGTTCTTC.

The chain couples TRBV10-3 to TRBJ1-4; unclear D gene. Trimming left V 2 bases short and J 7 bases short, with 5 bases between. CDR3 size: 12 residues. Germline CDR1 and CDR2: ENHRY and SYGVKD. CDR3 loop: CAISEEGEKLFF. CDR3 nucleotides: TGTGCCATCAGTGAGGAGGGTGAAAAACTGTTTTTT.

The V and J genes are TRBV5-1 and TRBJ2-5; 11 nucleotides line up with TRBD2. The CDR3 totals 14 residues. Germline V CDR1 and CDR2: SGHRS, YFSETQ. The junction had 1 base not matched to a gene; V was cut back by 4 bases and J by 2 bases. CDR3 loop: CASSVAGGQETQYF. As DNA, the CDR3 is TGCGCCAGCAGCGTAGCGGGGGGGCAAGAGACCCAGTACTTC.

This clone has only a few counts. The V gene is TRBV11-2, the J gene TRBJ2-5; 8 bases are shared with TRBD2. CDR3 size: 14 residues. Germline V gives CDR1 SGHAT, CDR2 FQNNGV. Losses at the gene ends were 1 base for V and 5 bases for J; bases not matched to a gene: 3. CDR3 nucleotide sequence: TGTGCCAGCAGCTTAGTTTCTAGCGGGGAGACCCAGTACTTC. Translating gives CASSLVSSGETQYF.

DNA for the CDR3: TGTGCCAGCAGCTCTGGACAGGGGAGGACTAATGAAAAACTGTTTTTT. Translation gives CASSSGQGRTNEKLFF. The V and J genes are TRBV7-9 and TRBJ1-4; TRBD1 matches at 9 bases. From germline, CDR1 is SEHNR and CDR2 FQNEAQ (reference sequence). CDR3 length equals 16 residues. V trimming: 4 bases; J trimming: 2 bases; junction bases outside the gene matches: 5.

This clone was seen only once. This chain links TRBV27 with TRBJ1-3; 7 nucleotides match TRBD1. V shed 6 bases and J 2 bases; nucleotides not matched to a gene: 4. The CDR3 is made up of 14 amino acids. Germline CDR1 MNHEY, CDR2 SMNVEV (reference sequence). CDR3: CASRKGAAGNTIYF. The CDR3 DNA sequence: TGTGCCAGCAGAAAGGGGGCGGCTGGAAACACCATATATTTT.

The chain carries TRBV7-9 and TRBJ2-1; D possibly corresponds to TRBD1 (5 bases). The germline V gene has CDR1 SEHNR and CDR2 FQNEAQ (reference sequence). The CDR3 is 14 residues long. V lost 6 bases, J lost 2 bases, and 11 bases lay in between. The DNA of the CDR3 is TGTGCCAGCAGTTCGACAGCCCCCTACAATGAGCAGTTCTTC. Its protein is CASSSTAPYNEQFF.

The chain links TRBV28 to TRBJ2-5, with D perhaps TRBD2 (7 bases). Looked up from germline, CDR1 is MDHEN and CDR2 is SYDVKM. This CDR3 is built from 14 residues. Trimming left V 5 bases short and J 3 bases short, with 13 bases between. This CDR3 reads CASSLGGGKETQYF. CDR3 in DNA: TGTGCCAGCAGTCTGGGGGGGGGCAAAGAGACCCAGTACTTC.

This chain links TRBV18 with TRBJ2-5; tentative D call: TRBD2 (6 bases). CDR3 size: 12 residues. Trimming shortened V by 3 bases and J by 4 bases, and 6 bases separated the two germline ends. The germline gives CDR1 KGHSH, CDR2 LQKENI. The CDR3: CASSPGGETQYF. CDR3 sequence (DNA): TGTGCCAGCTCACCGGGGGGAGAGACCCAGTACTTC.

The chain is built from TRBV12-5 and TRBJ2-1; 9 nucleotides match TRBD1. The ends lost 6 bases at V and 5 bases at J; junction bases unmatched: 5. The CDR3 consists of 14 residues. Germline CDR1 is LGHNT and CDR2 is FRNRAP. As DNA, the CDR3 is TGTGCTAGTGGCTCCGACAGGGGGGACAATGAGCAGTTCTTC. It translates to CASGSDRGDNEQFF.